The clone carrying this T cell receptor beta chain was counted many times. Antigen: not known. The data are from a study of T cells in Graves' hyperthyroidism and ophthalmopathy. Diagnoses were made from clinical symptoms, serum measures (thyroxine and TRAb), thyroid ultrasound and orbital computed tomography. TCR beta CDR3 regions were amplified from RNA transcripts. The primer set for the first-round RT-PCR of the TCR CDR3 was HTBI. TCRdb itself ran the multiplex PCR reads through MiXCR, one entry per CDR3 protein. The table records 350,000 or so distinct CDR3 sequences, less than 20% of them present only once. Study-level points and caveats: Before onset, by a median of approximately 6.8 months, the model predicted ophthalmopathy. Most thyroid clonotypes that were expanded above 0.001 also turned up in blood.

This receptor was obtained from a woman aged 35 to 49 with Graves' ophthalmopathy. The sample taken for sequencing was blood.

CDR3 nucleotide sequence: TGTGCCAGCAGTTACGGGCCTGTCAGGAAAAAATACGCTAACTATGGCTACACCTTC. This codes for CASSYGPVRKKYANYGYTF. The rearrangement uses TRBV6-2 or TRBV6-3 and TRBJ1-2, with D unclear. Per germline, CDR1 MNHEY and CDR2 SVGEGT. The length of the CDR3 is 19 residues. Trimming took off 2 bases at V and 0 bases at J, with 22 bases between the two ends.